This TCR beta chain derives from a study of shared clonotypes between healthy human individuals. Germline CDR1 is GTSNPN and CDR2 is SVGIG (reference sequence). The CDR3 sequence is 13 residues long. V shed 1 base, J shed 4 bases, and the junction held 1 base outside the gene matches. Per the authors' pipeline: Quality scores were absent from the junction-only immunoSEQ sequences, so filtering differed. Repertoires were generated with immunoSEQ multiplex PCR, while TCRdb's copy carries only in-frame clones and drops some. V, J and clone size derive from that table, while D and trimming were established from the DNA sequence. The sample lists approximately 2.5 million clones; approximately 92% were seen once.

This receptor was identified in a man younger than 35 in good health. The rearrangement links TRBV30 to TRBJ1-3, with 7 nucleotides matching TRBD1. Sequencing input: naive CD4+ T cells sorted from blood. Subset reported: CD45RA+ positively selected. CDR3 sequence (DNA): TGTGCCTGGAGTGGGGACAGAGGAAACACCATATATTTT. The encoded protein is CAWSGDRGNTIYF.